Below, 14 T cell receptor beta chains from the same sample are listed, as sequenced in a study of blood T cells in healthy people across ages. Combining a sample-barcoded 5' primer with a J-beta primer mix, a second PCR ran for roughly 7 to 12 cycles. From the 5' RACE reads, TCRdb called clonotypes with MiXCR, one entry per CDR3 protein. This repertoire shows about 290,000 distinct CDR3 sequences, around 29% found once; its top ten account for around 29%. Sequencing was carried out using blood. These TCRs come from a woman aged 70-85 years in good health.

As to this clonotype: The junction differs from germline at one of its ends, possibly a read error. V gene TRBV5-1 combines with J gene TRBJ1-1, with D unclear. Germline loops: CDR1 SGHRS, CDR2 YFSETQ. The CDR3 sequence is 14 residues long. CDR3 region: CASSLVFGETEAFF. The CDR3 bases are TGCGCCAGCAGTTTGGTGTTTGGGGAGACTGAAGCTTTCTTT.

As regards this clonotype: The conserved phenylalanine or tryptophan is not found at the CDR3 terminus, so this likely reflects a read error. The limits of the CDR3 on the DNA are not certain, so only TCRdb's listed CDR3 is given. The rearrangement links TRBV25-1 to TRBJ1-4. In germline, CDR1 is MGHDK, CDR2 SYGVNS. The CDR3 has 14 residues if both end residues are counted. CDR3 in amino acids: CASGPRGDLVKLLI.

This clonotype was found a few times. The V and J genes are TRBV7-2 and TRBJ1-2; tentative D call: TRBD1 (6 bases). V gave up 5 bases and J gave up 8 bases, with 18 bases separating them. This CDR3 comprises 14 residues. Germline lookup yields CDR1 SGHTA and CDR2 FQGNSA. The CDR3 region has the DNA TGTGCCAGCAGCCGACCCGGGGGCCAGGACGGCTACACCTTC. Translating it yields CASSRPGGQDGYTF.

Ten or more counts support this clonotype. The J gene is TRBJ2-5, the V gene TRBV7-2; TRBD2 agrees at 10 bases. The assigned J gene may be wrong: the sequence end matches TRBJ2-1 better. The CDR3 is made up of 15 amino acids. Per the germline V gene, CDR1 is SGHTA and CDR2 is FQGNSA. CDR3 sequence reads: CASSLRASGSREQFF. The CDR3 DNA sequence: TGTGCCAGCAGCCTCCGGGCTAGCGGGAGTCGTGAGCAGTTCTTC.

The chain recombines TRBV20-1 with TRBJ2-1, with D possibly TRBD2 on 6 matching bases. V shed 0 bases and J shed 0 bases, with 9 bases lying between them. CDR3 length equals 15 residues. The germline V gene encodes CDR1 DFQATT and CDR2 SNEGSKA (reference sequence). CDR3 amino acids: CSAREEGNSYNEQFF. The CDR3 coding sequence is TGCAGTGCTAGAGAGGAGGGGAACTCCTACAATGAGCAGTTCTTC.

This clonotype was observed a few times. The chain employs TRBV7-8 and TRBJ2-3, with TRBD2 matching over 10 bases. Trimming cost V 5 bases and J 2 bases; bases outside gene matches: 7. Germline-derived CDR1 and CDR2 are SGHVS and FQNEAQ. The CDR3 runs 16 residues. CDR3 sequence (DNA): TGTGCCAGCAGCCTACGGACTAGCGGCCTCACAGATACGCAGTATTTT. Amino acid sequence: CASSLRTSGLTDTQYF.

The V and J genes are TRBV18 and TRBJ2-7; 11 nucleotides agree with TRBD2. Germline V gives CDR1 KGHSH, CDR2 LQKENI. This CDR3 spans 17 amino acids. V was clipped by 5 bases and J by 0 bases; unmatched bases: 9. CDR3 sequence reads: CASSSSGLAESSYEQYF. In nucleotides, the CDR3 is TGTGCCAGCTCATCATCGGGACTAGCGGAGAGCTCCTACGAGCAGTACTTC.

This clonotype occurred a few times. This rearrangement joins TRBV4-2 to TRBJ2-7, with D possibly TRBD2 on 6 matching bases. The J call may be incorrect, as the DNA end agrees better with TRBJ2-1. Germline CDR1 LGHNA, CDR2 YNFKEQ. The CDR3 is 14 residues long. The CDR3 loop reads CASRSEGGNNEQFF. For the CDR3, the DNA is TGTGCCAGCCGCTCGGAGGGCGGCAACAATGAGCAGTTCTTC.

This chain links TRBV24-1 with TRBJ2-1; 11 bases line up with TRBD2. Per the germline V gene, CDR1 is KGHDR and CDR2 is SFDVKD. Trimming took 6 bases from V and 10 from J; bases not matched to a gene: 10. The CDR3 consists of 15 residues. Here the CDR3 reads CATSPVLAGVEEQFF. DNA of the CDR3: TGTGCCACCAGTCCCGTACTAGCGGGAGTTGAAGAGCAGTTCTTC.

The sample holds many counts of this clonotype. The V gene is TRBV4-1, the J gene TRBJ2-1; 7 bases are a match to TRBD2. The V gene's germline CDR1 is MGHRA and CDR2 YSYEKL. Trimming removed 11 bases from V and 5 bases from J; junction bases left unmatched: 15. CDR3 length: 15 residues. The CDR3 reads CAVGIAGLPDNEQFF. Here the CDR3 DNA reads TGCGCCGTGGGAATAGCGGGTCTTCCCGACAATGAGCAGTTCTTC.

The rearrangement links TRBV28 to TRBJ2-4; 7 bases are a match to TRBD1. J lost 4 bases, V lost 6 bases, and 9 bases had no gene match. Germline values: CDR1 MDHEN, CDR2 SYDVKM. This CDR3 has 15 amino acids. As DNA, the CDR3 is TGTGCCAGCAGCATGAAGGACAGGCTTAAAAACATTCAGTACTTC. It encodes CASSMKDRLKNIQYF.

V usage is TRBV6-2 or TRBV6-3 and J usage is TRBJ2-7; D is perhaps TRBD2 (6 bases). The CDR3 has 12 residues. Germline CDR1 and CDR2: MNHEY and SVGEGT. Trimming pared 4 bases from V and 2 bases from J, leaving 6 bases between. The CDR3 sequence is CASSSGAYEQYF. CDR3 in DNA: TGTGCCAGCAGTTCGGGGGCCTACGAGCAGTACTTC.

This clonotype has just a few counts. The gene calls are TRBV7-2 and TRBJ2-2, with a possible D match to TRBD2 (5 bases). This CDR3 is 14 amino acids long. In germline, CDR1 is SGHTA, CDR2 FQGNSA. CDR3 bases: TGTGTCGGCAGCTTAGCGTACCTCACCGGGGAGCTGTTTTTT. Translation: CVGSLAYLTGELFF. Full variable domain (missing parts from reference TRBV7-2 and TRBJ2-2): GAGVSQSPSNKVTEKGKDVELRCDPISGHTALYWYRQSLGQGLEFLIYFQGNSAPDKSGLPSDRFSAERTGGSVSTLTIQRTQQEDSAVYLCVGSLAYLTGELFFGEGSRLTVL.

The V call is TRBV5-5, the J call TRBJ2-1; D perhaps matches TRBD2 (7 bases). Matching the DNA end better, TRBJ2-7 makes the J call doubtful. Looked up from germline, CDR1 is SGHKS and CDR2 is YYEKEE (reference sequence). The CDR3 runs to 14 residues. The chain's CDR3 is CASRLGEGVYEQYF. The CDR3 DNA reads TGTGCCAGCAGGCTGGGGGAGGGGGTCTACGAGCAGTACTTC.